Sequencing of this TCR beta chain was carried out in a study of T cell responses to AZD1222 COVID-19 vaccine. TCRdb keeps only in-frame clones here, not all; method: immunoSEQ multiplex PCR. The data show 90,000 to 120,000 clones, roughly 85% seen once. Study-level points and caveats: At study baseline, merely several AZD1222 recipients were seropositive. With two AZD1222 doses given, Spike-specific TCR breadth and depth both rose.

This clone has a handful of counts. Its specificity is unknown. Sample: peripheral blood, taken 28 days after the second AZD1222 dose. This TCR derives from an adult who received the AZD1222 COVID-19 vaccine.

As DNA, the CDR3 is TGTGCCAGCAGCCCAAGGACAGGCTCCTACAATGAGCAGTTCTTC. This gives the protein CASSPRTGSYNEQFF. The V gene is TRBV11-2, the J gene TRBJ2-1; 7 bases agree with TRBD1. This CDR3 has 15 amino acids. V shed 5 bases, J shed 0 bases, and the junction held 4 bases outside the gene matches. Germline V CDR1 and CDR2: SGHAT, FQNNGV.